A single sample gave rise to the 32 T cell receptor beta chains below, sequenced in a study of blood T cells in healthy people across ages. Alongside a J-beta primer mix, a sample-barcoded 5' primer served in a second PCR lasting roughly 6 to 12 cycles. TCRdb recomputed calls from the 5' RACE reads with MiXCR, one row per CDR3 protein. This table has 1.5 million to 2 million distinct CDR3 sequences, just under 50% appearing once. Specimen: blood. Receptors were obtained from a woman between 40 and 50 years old in good health.

The V call is TRBV28, the J call TRBJ2-2; 7 positions match TRBD1. After removal of 5 bases from V and 6 bases from J, the junction contained 9 bases not matched to a gene. Germline CDR1 MDHEN, CDR2 SYDVKM. This CDR3 contains 15 residues. CDR3 amino acids: CASSAGTVFSGELFF. The CDR3 DNA reads TGTGCCAGCAGTGCCGGGACAGTTTTTTCCGGGGAGCTGTTTTTT.

The CDR3 region is CASTRGNDYGYTF. The CDR3 coding sequence is TGTGCCAGCACTCGGGGGAATGACTATGGCTACACCTTC. This chain links TRBV7-9 with TRBJ1-2, with D possibly matching TRBD1 (5 bases). Germline V lookup: CDR1 SEHNR, CDR2 FQNEAQ (reference sequence). This CDR3 has 13 residues. V was clipped by 7 bases and J by 3 bases, with 12 bases between them.

The rearrangement links TRBV5-1 to TRBJ2-1; 9 nucleotides align to TRBD2. Germline loops: CDR1 SGHRS, CDR2 YFSETQ. This CDR3 has 15 amino acids. The trim removed 0 bases at V and 6 bases at J, leaving 4 bases unmatched. CDR3 DNA: TGCGCCAGCAGCTTGGCCAGCGGGGGGCCCAATGAGCAGTTCTTC. Its protein is CASSLASGGPNEQFF.

As DNA, the CDR3 is TGCAGCGACCTGACTAGGGGGGAGACCCAGTACTTC. This gives the protein CSDLTRGETQYF. The chain employs TRBV29-1 and TRBJ2-5; D is tentatively TRBD1 or TRBD2 (6 bases each). CDR3 length: 12 residues. CDR1 and CDR2 from the germline V gene are SQVTM and ANQGSEA. The V end was cut by 7 bases, the J end by 5 bases, with 14 bases between. The complete variable domain, with remaining parts taken from reference TRBV29-1 and TRBJ2-5, reads SAVISQKPSRDICQRGTSLTIQCQVDSQVTMMFWYRQQPGQSLTLIATANQGSEATYESGFVIDKFPISRPNLTFSTLTVSNMSPEDSSIYLCSDLTRGETQYFGPGTRLLVL.

This clonotype was observed a few times. The chain links TRBV20-1 to TRBJ2-1; TRBD2 might be the D (6 bases). The CDR3 spans 12 residues. The germline CDR1 and CDR2 sequences are DFQATT and SNEGSKA (reference sequence). V dropped 3 bases and J dropped 9 bases, with 12 bases sitting between them. CDR3 nucleotide sequence: TGCAGTGCTAGCACCGAGGGAGGTGAGCAGTTCTTC. It codes for CSASTEGGEQFF.

V is TRBV5-1 and J is TRBJ1-2; D unresolved. The length of the CDR3 is 15 residues. The ends were cut back, 3 bases at V and 2 bases at J, with 14 bases in the middle. The germline CDR1 and CDR2 sequences are SGHRS and YFSETQ. The CDR3 bases are TGCGCCAGCAGCTGGAACGGCTCTCGGAACTATGGCTACACCTTC. Residues: CASSWNGSRNYGYTF.

The V gene is TRBV25-1, the J gene TRBJ1-2, with a possible D match to TRBD1 (6 bases). Germline CDR1 is MGHDK and CDR2 is SYGVNS. V shed 7 bases and J shed 7 bases, with 28 bases lying between them. CDR3 size: 17 residues. Here the CDR3 reads CASTGSRPGAAGSGYTF. The CDR3 bases are TGTGCCAGCACCGGTAGTCGACCGGGGGCTGCGGGAAGTGGCTACACCTTC.

J is TRBJ1-2 and V is TRBV6-5; D remains unclear. CDR3 length: 16 amino acids. Trimming removed 0 bases at V and 4 bases at J, with 15 bases between. Per the germline V gene, CDR1 is MNHEY and CDR2 is SVGAGI. This CDR3 reads CASSYSNNWASYGYTF. CDR3 DNA sequence: TGTGCCAGCAGTTACTCGAATAATTGGGCATCCTATGGCTACACCTTC.

V usage is TRBV10-3 and J usage is TRBJ1-2; 9 bases are shared with TRBD1. The CDR3 contains 15 residues. Germline lookup yields CDR1 ENHRY and CDR2 SYGVKD. The V gene end was trimmed by 7 bases and the J gene end by 1 base; junction bases not matched to a gene: 7. CDR3 nucleotides: TGTGCCATCACCCTGGGACAGGGAGTTAACTATGGCTACACCTTC. This encodes CAITLGQGVNYGYTF.

V usage is TRBV7-3 and J usage is TRBJ1-2, with a weak D call TRBD1 (5 bases). V was clipped by 3 bases and J by 6 bases, with 20 bases between them. The CDR3 totals 16 residues. Germline-derived CDR1 and CDR2 are SGHTA and FQGTGA. The CDR3 reads CASSFSRGTGVDGYTF. For the CDR3, the DNA is TGTGCCAGCAGCTTTTCACGAGGGACCGGAGTGGATGGCTACACCTTC.

CDR3 residues: CSAPDRAITNYGYTF. The CDR3 DNA sequence: TGCAGTGCTCCGGACAGGGCAATTACTAACTATGGCTACACCTTC. The chain combines TRBV20-1 with TRBJ1-2, with TRBD1 matching 8 bases. Germline values: CDR1 DFQATT, CDR2 SNEGSKA (reference sequence). With V trimmed by 5 bases and J by 0 bases, 8 bases remained unmatched. CDR3 length: 15 amino acids.

V usage is TRBV14 and J usage is TRBJ2-7; D gene unclear. V dropped 5 bases and J dropped 3 bases, with 17 bases sitting between them. The germline CDR1 and CDR2 sequences are SGHDN and FVKESK. The CDR3 length is 15 residues. The CDR3 is CASSAGSQDRYEQYF. The CDR3 nucleotides read TGTGCCAGCAGCGCCGGGTCCCAAGACCGCTACGAGCAGTACTTC.

The DNA for the CDR3 is TGCAGTGCTGCCCTTGAGGGGATTAATTCACCCCTCCACTTT. Protein product: CSAALEGINSPLHF. This chain uses TRBV20-1 with TRBJ1-6; weak D call: TRBD1 (5 bases). In germline, CDR1 is DFQATT, CDR2 SNEGSKA (reference sequence). This CDR3 spans 14 amino acids. V lost 5 bases and J lost 6, with 14 bases in between.

The CDR3 DNA is TGTGCCAGCAGCTTAACCCCAGGATCAAGCTCCTACAATGAGCAGTTCTTC. Protein product: CASSLTPGSSSYNEQFF. The V gene is TRBV7-3, the J gene TRBJ2-1; no firm D call. The CDR3 is 17 amino acids. The germline V gene has CDR1 SGHTA and CDR2 FQGTGA. Trimming stripped 0 bases from V and 0 bases from J, with 12 bases between.

Only a few counts were recorded for this clonotype. This rearrangement joins TRBV27 to TRBJ2-1, with 15 bases identical to TRBD2. The CDR3 spans 14 residues. Germline loops: CDR1 MNHEY, CDR2 SMNVEV (reference sequence). V shed 8 bases, J shed 7 bases, and the junction held 3 bases outside the gene matches. CDR3 amino acids: CASGLAGGPNEQFF. The CDR3 bases are TGTGCCAGCGGACTAGCGGGGGGGCCAAATGAGCAGTTCTTC.

This clonotype has a handful of counts. The chain employs TRBV27 and TRBJ2-7; 8 nucleotides align to TRBD1. The CDR3 runs to 14 residues. The V and J ends lost 7 bases and 5 bases, in that order; junction bases with no gene match: 10. CDR1 is MNHEY, CDR2 SMNVEV, per germline (reference sequence). DNA of the CDR3: TGTGCCAGCACCTCCCAGCAGGGGGCCGACGAGCAGTACTTC. It translates to CASTSQQGADEQYF.

In the case of this clonotype: One end of the junction is discordant with germline, which a read error may explain. The chain has TRBV28 and TRBJ1-2, with unresolved D. CDR1 and CDR2 (germline): MDHEN, SYDVKM. The CDR3 covers 12 residues. The CDR3 sequence: CASSFPTYGYTF. Written as DNA, the CDR3 is TGTGCCAGCAGTTTTCCGACTTATGGCTACACCTTT.

This clonotype was seen only once. The rearrangement joins TRBV5-1 to TRBJ2-5; D is possibly TRBD1 (5 bases). V was shortened by 7 bases and J by 0 bases, with 10 bases between the two germline ends. The CDR3 contains 13 residues. The germline CDR1 and CDR2 sequences are SGHRS and YFSETQ. The CDR3 loop reads CASGIGDQETQYF. The CDR3 nucleotides are TGCGCCAGCGGCATAGGGGACCAAGAGACCCAGTACTTC.

This clonotype has a handful of counts. V gene TRBV9 combines with J gene TRBJ2-5, with D hard to call. CDR1 and CDR2 (germline): SGDLS, YYNGEE. The CDR3 runs 14 residues. V was shortened by 3 bases and J by 2 bases, with 11 bases between the two germline ends. Here the CDR3 reads CASSGISAQETQYF. CDR3 sequence (DNA): TGTGCCAGCAGCGGCATCAGCGCGCAAGAGACCCAGTACTTC.

J is TRBJ2-7 and V is TRBV12-3 or TRBV12-4; maybe TRBD2 (5 bases). Trimming removed 6 bases from V and 3 bases from J, with 9 bases in between. The length of the CDR3 is 12 residues. The CDR3 sequence: CASRAGNYEQYF. In DNA, the CDR3 is TGTGCCAGCAGGGCCGGGAACTACGAGCAGTACTTC.

The chain is built from TRBV4-3 and TRBJ2-7, with D possibly matching TRBD1 (6 bases). The end of the DNA fits TRBJ2-5 better, so the J call may be wrong. The CDR3 is made up of 15 amino acids. Germline CDR1 LGHNA, CDR2 YSLEER. The CDR3 DNA follows: TGCGCCAGCAGCCCCCAAAGACAGGCGGGAGAGACCCAGTACTTC. It yields the protein CASSPQRQAGETQYF.

The chain uses TRBV7-2 and TRBJ1-2; D is uncertain. V was shortened by 7 bases and J by 4 bases, with 13 bases between the two germline ends. CDR1 is SGHTA and CDR2 is FQGNSA in the germline V gene. The CDR3 is made up of 13 amino acids. This CDR3 is CASNAGLTYGYTF. The CDR3 DNA is TGTGCCAGCAATGCGGGCCTCACCTATGGCTACACCTTC.

This chain uses TRBV7-8 with TRBJ2-7, with 9 bases lining up with TRBD1. The CDR3 consists of 14 residues. Germline V gives CDR1 SGHVS, CDR2 FQNEAQ. The junction had 3 bases not matched to a gene; V was cut back by 0 bases and J by 6 bases. CDR3 sequence (DNA): TGTGCCAGCAGCTTAGCCGGGACAGGGAGCGAGCAGTACTTC. It translates to CASSLAGTGSEQYF.

This chain connects TRBV7-2 to TRBJ2-5, with a weak D call TRBD1 (6 bases). The V end was cut by 5 bases, the J end by 7 bases, with 17 bases between. This CDR3 contains 14 residues. CDR1 is SGHTA, CDR2 FQGNSA, per germline. The CDR3 DNA follows: TGTGCCAGCAGCACCGATACAGGGTGGGGGACCCAGTACTTC. Translating gives CASSTDTGWGTQYF.

This clonotype was counted between two and nine times. This chain uses TRBV12-3 or TRBV12-4 with TRBJ2-5; 8 positions agree with TRBD2. The CDR3 runs 15 residues. With V trimmed by 7 bases and J by 9 bases, 16 bases remained unmatched. CDR3 residues: CASTNLAGLKSPQYF. The CDR3 bases are TGTGCCAGCACCAACTTAGCGGGGTTAAAGAGTCCCCAGTACTTC.

To note about this clonotype: A junction end diverges from the germline sequence, so it may reflect a read error. The chain employs TRBV27 and TRBJ2-5; 12 nucleotides align to TRBD1. CDR1 is MNHEY and CDR2 is SMNVEV in the germline V gene (reference sequence). The CDR3 covers 16 residues. CDR3 residues: CVSGEPGQGAEETQYF. CDR3 nucleotide sequence: TGTGTCAGCGGAGAACCGGGACAGGGGGCGGAAGAGACCCAGTACTTC.

This clonotype was counted many times. The chain employs TRBV6-4 and TRBJ2-1; TRBD2 aligns across 11 bases. CDR3 length: 15 amino acids. From germline, CDR1 is MRHNA and CDR2 SNTAGT. After removal of 6 bases from V and 6 bases from J, the junction contained 7 bases not matched to a gene. In nucleotides, the CDR3 is TGTGCCAGCAGCAAGGGACTAGCGGAGGGCAATGAGCAGTTCTTC. Translation: CASSKGLAEGNEQFF.

The genes are TRBV18 and TRBJ2-7; D is possibly TRBD1 (5 bases). The length of the CDR3 is 16 residues. Germline assignment: CDR1 KGHSH and CDR2 LQKENI. The germline V and J ends were trimmed by 2 bases and 7 bases, with 21 bases remaining between them. The CDR3 spells CASSPDPLARVNEQYF. The DNA for the CDR3 is TGTGCCAGCTCACCAGATCCTCTTGCCAGGGTCAATGAGCAGTACTTC.

The chain uses TRBV5-6 and TRBJ1-1; no clear D gene. Per the germline V gene, CDR1 is SGHDT and CDR2 is YYEEEE. The V end was cut by 2 bases, the J end by 0 bases, with 5 bases between. CDR3 length: 13 amino acids. CDR3 sequence: CASSFDVNTEAFF. The DNA of the CDR3 is TGTGCCAGCAGCTTCGATGTGAACACTGAAGCTTTCTTT.

This rearrangement joins TRBV29-1 to TRBJ2-1; D possibly corresponds to TRBD1 (6 bases). The CDR3 sequence is 14 residues long. Germline CDR1 SQVTM, CDR2 ANQGSEA. The V and J ends lost 6 bases and 9 bases respectively, with 21 bases between them. CDR3: CSVSGNRVGGEQFF. The CDR3 DNA follows: TGCAGCGTATCCGGGAATCGGGTAGGGGGTGAGCAGTTCTTC.

This clonotype turned up a few times. The V and J genes are TRBV6-2 or TRBV6-3 and TRBJ1-2; 7 bases fit TRBD1. Per germline, CDR1 MNHEY and CDR2 SVGEGT. After removal of 2 bases from V and 4 bases from J, the junction contained 4 bases not matched to a gene. CDR3 length: 14 amino acids. This CDR3 reads CASSYPTGLYGYTF. The CDR3 DNA reads as TGTGCCAGCAGTTACCCGACAGGGCTCTATGGCTACACCTTC.

This chain links TRBV5-6 with TRBJ1-5; 7 bases agree with TRBD1. V was pared by 4 bases and J by 2 bases, with 3 bases of the junction left unmatched. Germline loops: CDR1 SGHDT, CDR2 YYEEEE. This CDR3 is 14 amino acids long. The CDR3 region has the DNA TGTGCCAGCAGCGAGACAGGGCGCAATCAGCCCCAGCATTTT. Residues: CASSETGRNQPQHF. Full variable domain (outside the CDR3, taken from reference TRBV5-6 and TRBJ1-5): DAGVTQSPTHLIKTRGQQVTLRCSPKSGHDTVSWYQQALGQGPQFIFQYYEEEERQRGNFPDRFSGHQFPNYSSELNVNALLLGDSALYLCASSETGRNQPQHFGDGTRLSIL.